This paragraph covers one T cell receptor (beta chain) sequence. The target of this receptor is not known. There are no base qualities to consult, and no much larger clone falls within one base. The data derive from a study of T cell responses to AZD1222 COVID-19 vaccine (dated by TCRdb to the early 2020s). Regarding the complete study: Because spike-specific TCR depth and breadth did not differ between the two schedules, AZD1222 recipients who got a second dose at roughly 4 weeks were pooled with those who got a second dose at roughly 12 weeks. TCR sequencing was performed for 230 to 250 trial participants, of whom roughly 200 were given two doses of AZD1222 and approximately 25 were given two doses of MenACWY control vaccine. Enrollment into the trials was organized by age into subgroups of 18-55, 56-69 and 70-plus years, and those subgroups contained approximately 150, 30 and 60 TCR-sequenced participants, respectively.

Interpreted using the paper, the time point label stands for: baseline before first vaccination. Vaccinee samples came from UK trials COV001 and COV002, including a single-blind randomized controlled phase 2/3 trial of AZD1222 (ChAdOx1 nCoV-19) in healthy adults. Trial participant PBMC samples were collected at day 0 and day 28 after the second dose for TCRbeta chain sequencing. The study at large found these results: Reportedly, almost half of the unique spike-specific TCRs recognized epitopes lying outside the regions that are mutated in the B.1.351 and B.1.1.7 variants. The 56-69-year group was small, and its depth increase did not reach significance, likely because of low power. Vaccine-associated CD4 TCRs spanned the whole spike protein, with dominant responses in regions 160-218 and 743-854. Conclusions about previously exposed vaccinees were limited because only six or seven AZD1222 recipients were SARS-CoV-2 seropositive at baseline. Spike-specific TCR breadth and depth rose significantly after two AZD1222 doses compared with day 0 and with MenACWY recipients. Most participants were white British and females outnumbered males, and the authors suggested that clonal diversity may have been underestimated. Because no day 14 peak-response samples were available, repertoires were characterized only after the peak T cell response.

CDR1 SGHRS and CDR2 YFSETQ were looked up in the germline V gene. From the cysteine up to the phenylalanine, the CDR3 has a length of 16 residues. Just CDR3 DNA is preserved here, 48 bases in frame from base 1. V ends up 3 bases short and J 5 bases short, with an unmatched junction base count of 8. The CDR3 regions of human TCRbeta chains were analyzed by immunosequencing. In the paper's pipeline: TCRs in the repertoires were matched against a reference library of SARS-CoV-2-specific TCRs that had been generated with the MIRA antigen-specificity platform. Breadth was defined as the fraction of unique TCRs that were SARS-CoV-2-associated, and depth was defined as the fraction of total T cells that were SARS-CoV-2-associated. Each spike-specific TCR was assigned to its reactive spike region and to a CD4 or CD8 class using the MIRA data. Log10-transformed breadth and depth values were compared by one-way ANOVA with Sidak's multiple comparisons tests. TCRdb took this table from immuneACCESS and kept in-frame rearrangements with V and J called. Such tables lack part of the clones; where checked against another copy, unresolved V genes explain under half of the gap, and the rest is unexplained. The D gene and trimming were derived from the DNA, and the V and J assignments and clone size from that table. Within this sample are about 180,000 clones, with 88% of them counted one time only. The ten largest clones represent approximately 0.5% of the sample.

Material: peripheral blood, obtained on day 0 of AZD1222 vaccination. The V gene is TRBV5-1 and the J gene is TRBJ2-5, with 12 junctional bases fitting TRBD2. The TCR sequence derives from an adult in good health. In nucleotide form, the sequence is TGCGCCAGCAGCTCAACCGGGACTAGCGGGTGGGAGACCCAGTACTTC. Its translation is CASSSTGTSGWETQYF.